The 30 T cell receptor beta chains below come from one sample, sequenced in a study of regulatory T cells in long-lasting Graves disease. Combining iRepertoire HTBI primers with Arm-PCR of CDR3 regions, the authors built TCR beta libraries. MiXCR, applied by TCRdb to the multiplex PCR reads, yields one record per CDR3 protein. The sample yields 510,000 or so distinct CDR3 sequences, around 11% seen once. Time point defined: newly diagnosed GD, antithyroid drugs for less than 3 months. The TCR library used RNA extracted from PBMCs. This sample also belongs to another study, concerning T cells in Graves' hyperthyroidism and ophthalmopathy.

The sequencing used peripheral blood mononuclear cells (PBMCs), collected at new diagnosis, from a patient treated with antithyroid drugs. All receptors come from a woman aged 25 to 39 with Graves disease.

In nucleotides, the CDR3 is TGTGCCAGCAGTTATTCGCGGGGGACAGGGGGATATGAGCAGTTCTTC. Its protein is CASSYSRGTGGYEQFF. The rearrangement links TRBV6-2 or TRBV6-3 to TRBJ2-1, with 11 bases fitting TRBD1. The junction had 9 bases not matched to a gene; V was cut back by 3 bases and J by 8 bases. Germline loops: CDR1 MNHEY, CDR2 SVGEGT. This CDR3 comprises 16 residues.

The chain has TRBV12-3 or TRBV12-4 and TRBJ2-5; TRBD1 aligns across 7 bases. Germline trimming cut 2 bases from V and 4 bases from J; bases unmatched to any gene: 7. This CDR3 region has 15 residues. Written as DNA, the CDR3 is TGTGCCAGCAGTTTACGGACAGGCGCCCCAGAGACCCAGTACTTC. Translation gives CASSLRTGAPETQYF.

The sample holds a few counts of this clonotype. This chain uses TRBV9 with TRBJ2-6; perhaps TRBD1 as D (6 bases). Trimming removed 4 bases from V and 0 bases from J, with 17 bases in between. The CDR3 has 18 amino acids. Germline assignment: CDR1 SGDLS and CDR2 YYNGEE. This chain's CDR3 is CASSPDRPRFSGANVLTF. CDR3 bases: TGTGCCAGCAGCCCAGACAGGCCCCGCTTCTCTGGGGCCAACGTCCTGACTTTC.

The genes are TRBV3-1 and TRBJ1-1; a possible D gene is TRBD1 (5 bases). V gave up 5 bases and J gave up 10 bases, with 20 bases separating them. This CDR3 has 14 residues. The V gene's germline CDR1 is LGHDT and CDR2 YNNKEL (reference sequence). The CDR3 loop is CASSAFNSGGVAFF. CDR3 bases: TGTGCCAGCAGCGCGTTTAACTCTGGGGGGGTAGCTTTCTTT.

A few counts support this clonotype. The chain links TRBV19 to TRBJ2-1; 10 bases align to TRBD2. This CDR3 spans 18 amino acids. Germline loops: CDR1 LNHDA, CDR2 SQIVND (reference sequence). With V trimmed by 3 bases and J by 7 bases, 15 bases remained unmatched. The CDR3 DNA reads as TGTGCCAGTAGTATTTTACCCAAGACTAGCGGGTATCTTAATGAGCAGTTCTTC. Its protein is CASSILPKTSGYLNEQFF.

Note on this clonotype: This sequence is one base from a far larger clone and is likely a read error. The chain couples TRBV12-3 or TRBV12-4 to TRBJ2-5; 16 nucleotides agree with TRBD2. The J call may be mistaken, given a closer DNA end match to TRBJ2-1. The CDR3 has 14 residues. The CDR3 loop is CASSLGTSGRAQFF. DNA for the CDR3: TGTGCCAGCAGCCTAGGGACTAGCGGGAGGGCCCAGTTCTTC.

This clonotype was found many times. The junction differs from germline at one of its ends, possibly a read error. This chain uses TRBV19 with TRBJ2-1, with D maybe TRBD2 (7 bases). From germline, CDR1 is LNHDA and CDR2 SQIVND (reference sequence). The CDR3 covers 14 residues. The CDR3 sequence: CASSIDLGGGGKVF. The CDR3 bases are TGTGCCAGTAGTATAGATCTAGGGGGAGGGGGGAAGGTCTTC.

This clonotype was observed at least ten times. The gene calls are TRBV10-3 and TRBJ1-2; the D gene is possibly TRBD1 (5 bases). Germline V gene sequence: CDR1 ENHRY, CDR2 SYGVKD. Trimming shortened V by 6 bases and J by 1 base, and 18 bases separated the two germline ends. This CDR3 has 16 amino acids. The CDR3 DNA follows: TGTGCCATCAGGAGTCCGCAGGGAAAGGGTAACTATGGCTACACCTTC. Translating it yields CAIRSPQGKGNYGYTF.

This clonotype was seen ten or more times. The CDR3 region has the DNA TGTGCCAGTAGTAGACTTGGCGGAGCCTCCTACAATGAGCAGTTCTTC. Translation: CASSRLGGASYNEQFF. The chain has TRBV19 and TRBJ2-1; D is ambiguous. The CDR3 is 16 amino acids. The ends were cut back, 4 bases at V and 0 bases at J, with 13 bases in the middle. The germline V gene encodes CDR1 LNHDA and CDR2 SQIVND (reference sequence).

This clonotype was counted only a few times. The gene calls are TRBV11-3 and TRBJ1-2; D is ambiguous. Deletions cut 5 bases from V and 4 bases from J, with 11 bases between. CDR3 size: 13 residues. From germline, CDR1 is SGHNT and CDR2 YENEEA. The CDR3 spells CASSPKAFYGYTF. In DNA, the CDR3 is TGTGCCAGCAGCCCGAAGGCCTTCTATGGCTACACCTTC.

This clonotype was observed at least ten times. The CDR3 DNA follows: TGTGCCAGCCACGACCGGGACAGGGGGCCGAATGAGCAGTTCTTC. Protein product: CASHDRDRGPNEQFF. V gene TRBV12-3 or TRBV12-4 combines with J gene TRBJ2-1; 12 bases match TRBD1. V shed 8 bases and J 7 bases; nucleotides not matched to a gene: 9. CDR3 length: 15 residues.

At least ten counts were recorded for this clonotype. V is TRBV30 and J is TRBJ1-1; no clear D. Germline CDR1 GTSNPN, CDR2 SVGIG (reference sequence). The CDR3 spans 12 residues. V lost 6 bases to trimming and J lost 1 base, with 9 bases between them. The CDR3 DNA reads as TGTGCCTGCACGGGTCCGAACACTGAAGCTTTCTTT. It specifies CACTGPNTEAFF.

Ten or more counts support this clonotype. The rearrangement joins TRBV5-5 to TRBJ2-1, with 13 positions matching TRBD2. The CDR3 is 15 amino acids. Germline trimming cut 4 bases from V and 12 bases from J; bases unmatched to any gene: 10. Germline lookup yields CDR1 SGHKS and CDR2 YYEKEE (reference sequence). The CDR3 region is CASSLGLAGVVGQFF. The CDR3 bases are TGTGCCAGCAGCCTCGGACTAGCGGGAGTGGTAGGGCAGTTCTTC.

Only a few counts were recorded for this clonotype. The chain combines TRBV28 with TRBJ2-3; 7 bases line up with TRBD2. This CDR3 comprises 15 residues. Looked up from germline, CDR1 is MDHEN and CDR2 is SYDVKM. J gave up 5 bases and V 6 bases, and 11 bases lay outside the gene matches. CDR3 sequence: CASSWGGSGGDTQYF. DNA for the CDR3: TGTGCCAGCAGCTGGGGGGGATCCGGGGGAGATACGCAGTATTTT.

There are many counts of this clonotype. The chain carries TRBV28 and TRBJ1-2; D uncertain. The V gene lost 3 bases and the J gene lost 2 bases, with 4 bases spanning the gap. The CDR3 runs to 12 residues. Per the germline V gene, CDR1 is MDHEN and CDR2 is SYDVKM. The CDR3 loop reads CASSFLNYGYTF. In nucleotides, the CDR3 is TGTGCCAGCAGTTTTTTGAACTATGGCTACACCTTC.

This rearrangement joins TRBV24-1 to TRBJ2-2; maybe TRBD1 (6 bases). The CDR3 runs 15 residues. Trimming stripped 4 bases from V and 4 bases from J, with 12 bases between. Germline CDR1 is KGHDR and CDR2 is SFDVKD. The CDR3 sequence is CATSDEDSLTGELFF. In DNA, the CDR3 is TGTGCCACCAGTGACGAGGACAGCCTCACCGGGGAGCTGTTTTTT.

With respect to this clonotype: With only one base between it and a far larger clone, this is likely a read error. The genes are TRBV11-2 and TRBJ2-3; the D gene is possibly TRBD1 (7 bases). The CDR3 totals 16 residues. CDR1 and CDR2 (germline): SGHAT, FQNNGV. The CDR3 DNA reads as TGTGCCGGCAGCTTTCGACAGGGAGGAAGAGGAGATACGCAGTATTTT. It yields the protein CAGSFRQGGRGDTQYF. The full variable domain, with the rest looked up from reference TRBV11-2 and TRBJ2-3, is EAGVAQSPRYKIIEKRQSVAFWCNPISGHATLYWYQQILGQGPKLLIQFQNNGVVDDSQLPKDRFSAERLKGVDSTLKIQPAKLEDSAVYLCAGSFRQGGRGDTQYFGPGTRLTVL.

The gene calls are TRBV7-2 and TRBJ2-5, with 7 nucleotides matching TRBD2. Germline V CDR1 and CDR2: SGHTA, FQGNSA. The CDR3 loop spans 14 amino acids. The V and J ends lost 2 bases and 5 bases, in that order; junction bases with no gene match: 5. The CDR3 here is CASSLQRGSETQYF. The DNA of the CDR3 is TGTGCCAGCAGCTTACAGCGGGGTTCGGAGACCCAGTACTTC.

This clonotype was recorded at least ten times. The chain uses TRBV20-1 and TRBJ2-7, with D unclear. The CDR3 contains 11 residues. The V end was cut by 3 bases, the J end by 4 bases, with 7 bases between. Germline CDR1 and CDR2: DFQATT and SNEGSKA (reference sequence). CDR3 sequence reads: CSARDGYEQYF. For the CDR3, the DNA is TGCAGTGCTAGGGACGGGTACGAGCAGTACTTC.

In its sample, this clonotype was seen many times. The gene calls are TRBV20-1 and TRBJ2-3; a weak D match, TRBD2 (5 bases). The germline V gene encodes CDR1 DFQATT and CDR2 SNEGSKA (reference sequence). Trimming pared 6 bases from V and 0 bases from J, leaving 16 bases between. The CDR3 extends over 15 amino acids. The CDR3 reads CSASLRAASTDTQYF. CDR3 DNA sequence: TGCAGTGCCTCGTTGAGGGCGGCTAGCACAGATACGCAGTATTTT.

Many counts were recorded for this clonotype. The rearrangement joins TRBV6-1 to TRBJ2-7; 7 nucleotides agree with TRBD1. CDR1 is MNHNS and CDR2 is SASEGT in the germline V gene. The CDR3 has 13 residues. J gave up 0 bases and V 9 bases, and 5 bases lay outside the gene matches. This chain's CDR3 is CASLRDSSYEQYF. DNA for the CDR3: TGTGCCAGTCTCCGGGACAGCTCCTACGAGCAGTACTTC.

This sequence joins TRBV12-3 or TRBV12-4 and TRBJ2-2, with D uncertain. There are 14 residues in the CDR3. The V gene lost 8 bases and the J gene lost 2 bases, with 12 bases spanning the gap. CDR3 amino acids: CASGANSNTGELFF. For the CDR3, the DNA is TGTGCCAGCGGTGCTAATTCCAACACCGGGGAGCTGTTTTTT.

This clonotype was recorded once. A single base separates this from a much larger clone, so it may be a read error. The gene calls are TRBV11-2 and TRBJ2-4, with unresolved D. There are 12 residues in the CDR3. Germline CDR1 reads SGHAT; CDR2 reads FQNNGV. CDR3 sequence reads: CASSRQNGIRYF. CDR3 DNA sequence: TGTGCCAGCAGCCGGCAGAACGGCATTCGGTACTTC. The complete variable domain, with remaining parts taken from reference TRBV11-2 and TRBJ2-4, reads EAGVAQSPRYKIIEKRQSVAFWCNPISGHATLYWYQQILGQGPKLLIQFQNNGVVDDSQLPKDRFSAERLKGVDSTLKIQPAKLEDSAVYLCASSRQNGIRYFGAGTRLSVL.

Only a few counts were recorded for this clonotype. This chain joins TRBV7-9 and TRBJ2-1, with no clear D. The CDR3 covers 11 residues. With 5 bases removed from V and 13 bases from J, the gap between germline ends came to 12 bases. Germline values: CDR1 SEHNR, CDR2 FQNEAQ (reference sequence). The CDR3 reads CASSRGPTQFF. In nucleotides, the CDR3 is TGTGCCAGCAGCCGCGGACCAACACAGTTCTTC.

This clonotype was detected ten times or more. V is TRBV7-9 and J is TRBJ2-1; a weak D match, TRBD1 (6 bases). Germline CDR1 and CDR2: SEHNR and FQNEAQ (reference sequence). V was cut by 6 bases and J by 8 bases, with 14 bases left in between. The CDR3 contains 13 residues. CDR3 in DNA: TGTGCCAGCAGAGGGGGAAGTAAGGATGAGCAGTTCTTC. This encodes CASRGGSKDEQFF.

This clonotype was seen repeatedly, ten times or more. The chain employs TRBV6-5 and TRBJ1-3; 7 nucleotides align to TRBD1. Germline loops: CDR1 MNHEY, CDR2 SVGAGI. The V and J ends lost 0 bases and 3 bases, in that order; junction bases with no gene match: 8. This CDR3 has 17 residues. The CDR3 DNA follows: TGTGCCAGCAGTTACTCGAGAGGGGGCGCGGGTGGAAACACCATATATTTT. Translating gives CASSYSRGGAGGNTIYF.

This clonotype was picked up a small number of times. CDR3 in amino acids: CASSDGSGSIYEQYF. The CDR3, as DNA: TGTGCCAGCAGTGATGGAAGCGGGAGTATCTACGAGCAGTACTTC. This rearrangement joins TRBV6-1 to TRBJ2-7; TRBD2 matches at 8 bases. Germline V gene sequence: CDR1 MNHNS, CDR2 SASEGT. The CDR3 is 15 residues long. The junction had 7 bases not matched to a gene; V was cut back by 3 bases and J by 3 bases.

Comment on this clonotype: This may be a read error: a much more frequent sequence differs by one nucleotide. V is TRBV11-2 and J is TRBJ2-5, with D maybe TRBD1 (5 bases). CDR1 SGHAT and CDR2 FQNNGV come from the germline V gene. V lost 3 bases and J lost 4, with 12 bases in between. CDR3 length: 14 residues. CDR3 coding DNA: TGTGCCAGCAGCTTGACAGAGATTCGAGAGACCCAGTACTTC. It codes for CASSLTEIRETQYF.

This clonotype was detected many times. J is TRBJ1-2 and V is TRBV18; TRBD1 matches at 8 bases. The CDR3 totals 16 residues. V shed 3 bases and J 1 base; nucleotides not matched to a gene: 7. Germline V CDR1 and CDR2: KGHSH, LQKENI. The CDR3 DNA reads as TGTGCCAGCTCACCCCCCGGGACAGGCTTTAACTATGGCTACACCTTC. It is translated as CASSPPGTGFNYGYTF. The full variable domain, in which reference TRBV18 and TRBJ1-2 provide the parts outside the CDR3, is NAGVMQNPRHLVRRRGQEARLRCSPMKGHSHVYWYRQLPEEGLKFMVYLQKENIIDESGMPKERFSAEFPKEGPSILRIQQVVRGDSAAYFCASSPPGTGFNYGYTFGSGTRLTVV.

This clonotype was counted many times. This chain links TRBV27 with TRBJ2-1; 7 bases agree with TRBD2. Germline values: CDR1 MNHEY, CDR2 SMNVEV (reference sequence). V lost 5 bases to trimming and J lost 6 bases; unmatched junction nucleotides: 10. The CDR3 length is 15 residues. CDR3 nucleotides: TGTGCCAGCAGTATTGCGGGAGTGGGCGGCAATGAGCAGTTCTTC. Its translation is CASSIAGVGGNEQFF.